This TCR beta chain was captured in a study of OX40 agonist ivuxolimab in advanced cancers. Looking at the study overall: The drug used for patients, ivuxolimab, was an agonistic anti-OX40 (CD134) antibody.

The study, taken as a whole, reports: Expanded clones were, on average, more numerous in CD8+ T cells than in CD4+.

A note on this clone: What it binds is unknown.

Germline loops: CDR1 MNHEY, CDR2 SMNVEV (reference sequence). CDR3 size: 15 residues. The table came from immunoSEQ multiplex PCR; TCRdb's copy has only in-frame clones and leaves some out. The data contain tens of thousands of clones, under 95% of them singletons. This chain links TRBV27 with TRBJ2-5; TRBD1 agrees at 7 bases. The end of the DNA aligns better with TRBJ2-7, so the J call may be wrong. Sequencing was performed on CD4+ or CD8+ T cells sorted from blood, taken in a trial of the OX40 agonist ivuxolimab. The origin of this receptor is an adult with an advanced solid tumor such as melanoma, head and neck, liver or kidney cancer. CDR3 loop: CASSSHRGAIYEQYF. The CDR3, as DNA: TGTGCCAGCAGTTCCCACAGGGGCGCGATCTACGAGCAGTACTTC.